The rows below give T cell receptor beta chains drawn from one sample of a study of blood T cells in healthy people across ages. MiXCR, applied by TCRdb to the 5' RACE reads, yields one record per CDR3 protein. Counted here are approximately 800,000 distinct CDR3 sequences, nearly 60% occurring once; the ten biggest clones make up approximately 23%. Sequenced input: blood. These TCRs come from a man aged 25 to 45 in good health. CDR3s include the opening cysteine and the closing phenylalanine or tryptophan. Each record gives: V gene, J gene, D gene, clone size, CDR3 DNA, CDR3 protein. The D gene is left open where the match is weak. Only some rows state a clone size, as once, few, many or a class for expanded clones.

V gene: TRBV4-1
J gene: TRBJ1-4
D gene: TRBD1
clone size: few
CDR3 DNA: TGCGCCAGCAGCCAAGGGACAGGGGCGGCTGAAAAACTGTTTTTT
CDR3 protein: CASSQGTGAAEKLFF

V gene: TRBV7-9
J gene: TRBJ2-5
D gene: -
clone size: -
CDR3 DNA: TGTGCCAGCAGCTTGGGACCCGGATTGAATGTCGAGACCCAGTACTTC
CDR3 protein: CASSLGPGLNVETQYF

V gene: TRBV6-2/TRBV6-3
J gene: TRBJ2-5
D gene: TRBD2
clone size: -
CDR3 DNA: TGTGCCAGCAGTTACACCACAGGACTAGCGGAAGAGACCCAGTACTTC
CDR3 protein: CASSYTTGLAEETQYF

V gene: TRBV3-1
J gene: TRBJ2-6
D gene: -
clone size: -
CDR3 DNA: TGTGCCAGCAGCCTACGACAACAGGGCGCCCTCCCTGGGGCCAACGTCCTGACTTTC
CDR3 protein: CASSLRQQGALPGANVLTF

V gene: TRBV20-1
J gene: TRBJ2-7
D gene: -
clone size: few
CDR3 DNA: TGCAGTGCTAGAGATGATCACACCAACTACGAGCAGTACTTC
CDR3 protein: CSARDDHTNYEQYF

V gene: TRBV7-9
J gene: TRBJ2-7
D gene: TRBD1
clone size: -
CDR3 DNA: TGTGCCAGCAGCTTATCCGCCGGGACAGGGATCTCCTACGAGCAGTACTTC
CDR3 protein: CASSLSAGTGISYEQYF

V gene: TRBV20-1
J gene: TRBJ1-1
D gene: -
clone size: -
CDR3 DNA: TGCAGTGCCCTAGCCCAGGAGTTGGCACTACCTGAAGCTTTCTTT
CDR3 protein: CSALAQELALPEAFF

V gene: TRBV7-9
J gene: TRBJ1-1
D gene: TRBD1
clone size: -
CDR3 DNA: TGTGCCAGCAGCATCTGGACAGGGGGCCTGAACACTGAAGCTTTCTTT
CDR3 protein: CASSIWTGGLNTEAFF

V gene: TRBV18
J gene: TRBJ2-7
D gene: -
clone size: -
CDR3 DNA: TGTGCCAGCTCACACAGGTCCGACTCCTACGAGCAGTACTTC
CDR3 protein: CASSHRSDSYEQYF

V gene: TRBV6-1
J gene: TRBJ1-2
D gene: TRBD1
clone size: -
CDR3 DNA: TGTGCCAGCAGCACAAGCGGCTTGGGCTGGGGACAGTCTGGCTACACCTTC
CDR3 protein: CASSTSGLGWGQSGYTF

V gene: TRBV4-3
J gene: TRBJ1-5
D gene: -
clone size: few
CDR3 DNA: TGCGCCAGCAGCGAAGAGCTAGGGGATCAGCCCCAGCATTTT
CDR3 protein: CASSEELGDQPQHF

V gene: TRBV5-1
J gene: TRBJ1-4
D gene: -
clone size: -
CDR3 DNA: TGCGCCAGCGGCTTGGAGCTCCCCAAGAATGAAAAACTGTTTTTT
CDR3 protein: CASGLELPKNEKLFF

V gene: TRBV4-3
J gene: TRBJ2-7
D gene: TRBD2
clone size: -
CDR3 DNA: TGCGCCAGCAGCCAAGGAAGCGGGAGGATGTACGAGCAGTACTTC
CDR3 protein: CASSQGSGRMYEQYF

V gene: TRBV28
J gene: TRBJ2-1
D gene: TRBD2
clone size: -
CDR3 DNA: TGTGCCAGCAGTACCCGGACTAGCGGGAGAATTTATGAGCAGTTCTTC
CDR3 protein: CASSTRTSGRIYEQFF

V gene: TRBV2
J gene: TRBJ2-6
D gene: -
clone size: -
CDR3 DNA: TGTGCCAGCAGTGCTGGGACATCGGGGGCCAACGTCCTGACTTTC
CDR3 protein: CASSAGTSGANVLTF

V gene: TRBV20-1
J gene: TRBJ2-1
D gene: -
clone size: few
CDR3 DNA: TGCAGTGCCCCAGAGAAAGGGATCGGGGGTGACAATGAGCAGTTCTTC
CDR3 protein: CSAPEKGIGGDNEQFF

V gene: TRBV29-1
J gene: TRBJ2-7
D gene: -
clone size: -
CDR3 DNA: TGCAGCGTTGAATCTCCCGGCAGGGACTACGAGCAGTACTTC
CDR3 protein: CSVESPGRDYEQYF

V gene: TRBV10-3
J gene: TRBJ2-5
D gene: TRBD2
clone size: -
CDR3 DNA: TGTGCCATCAGTCCCGGACTAGCGCTTATCGAGACCCAGTACTTC
CDR3 protein: CAISPGLALIETQYF

V gene: TRBV7-9
J gene: TRBJ2-5
D gene: -
clone size: -
CDR3 DNA: TGTGCCAGCAGCTTGGGAAGGGACGCGACCCAGTACTTC
CDR3 protein: CASSLGRDATQYF

V gene: TRBV9
J gene: TRBJ1-2
D gene: -
clone size: once
CDR3 DNA: TGTGCCAGCAGCGTAGCTTCGGGGGACTATGGCTACACCTTC
CDR3 protein: CASSVASGDYGYTF

V gene: TRBV5-1
J gene: TRBJ1-1
D gene: -
clone size: -
CDR3 DNA: TGCGCCAGCAGCTTGCAGGAGAAGATGAACACTGAAGCTTTCTTT
CDR3 protein: CASSLQEKMNTEAFF

V gene: TRBV20-1
J gene: TRBJ2-7
D gene: -
clone size: -
CDR3 DNA: TGCAGTGCTAGAGATCCAGGCAGCTACGAGCAGTACTTC
CDR3 protein: CSARDPGSYEQYF

V gene: TRBV30
J gene: TRBJ2-1
D gene: -
clone size: -
CDR3 DNA: TGTGCCTGGAGTGGGGCCTACAATGAGCAGTTCTTC
CDR3 protein: CAWSGAYNEQFF

V gene: TRBV28
J gene: TRBJ2-4
D gene: TRBD2
clone size: once
CDR3 DNA: TGTGCCAGCACCTCGGGTCGGGGGGGAGGTAGCATTCAGTACTTC
CDR3 protein: CASTSGRGGGSIQYF

V gene: TRBV7-2
J gene: TRBJ1-2
D gene: -
clone size: -
CDR3 DNA: TGTGCCAGCAGCCCCATCCTGTATGGCTACACCTTC
CDR3 protein: CASSPILYGYTF

V gene: TRBV6-1
J gene: TRBJ2-7
D gene: TRBD1
clone size: -
CDR3 DNA: TGTGCCATAGCCCCGACAGGGGACTACGAGCAGTACTTC
CDR3 protein: CAIAPTGDYEQYF

V gene: TRBV6-5
J gene: TRBJ2-7
D gene: -
clone size: few
CDR3 DNA: TGTGCCAGCAGTTACCTTCCACAACAAGACGAGCAGTACTTC
CDR3 protein: CASSYLPQQDEQYF

V gene: TRBV3-1
J gene: TRBJ2-1
D gene: -
clone size: -
CDR3 DNA: TGTGCCAGCAGCCAAGGACTAGTAGGGGCCTACAATGAGCAGTTCTTC
CDR3 protein: CASSQGLVGAYNEQFF

V gene: TRBV18
J gene: TRBJ2-5
D gene: TRBD2
clone size: -
CDR3 DNA: TGTGCCAGCTCACCACAGCGGGGAACGGAGACCCAGTACTTC
CDR3 protein: CASSPQRGTETQYF

V gene: TRBV7-3
J gene: TRBJ1-2
D gene: -
clone size: -
CDR3 DNA: TGTGCCAGCAGCTTAACTATAGTGGGGCTTTACTATGGCTACACCTTC
CDR3 protein: CASSLTIVGLYYGYTF

V gene: TRBV7-2
J gene: TRBJ1-1
D gene: -
clone size: few
CDR3 DNA: TGTGCCAGCAGCGTACAGGGCCGGAACACTGAAGCTTTCTTT
CDR3 protein: CASSVQGRNTEAFF

V gene: TRBV29-1
J gene: TRBJ1-1
D gene: -
clone size: -
CDR3 DNA: TGCAGCGTTGAAGAGGTTAACACTGAAGCTTTCTTT
CDR3 protein: CSVEEVNTEAFF

V gene: TRBV29-1
J gene: TRBJ2-7
D gene: -
clone size: -
CDR3 DNA: TGCAGCGTTGAAGAAATGACCACCGGGGTAGGGCAGTACTTC
CDR3 protein: CSVEEMTTGVGQYF

V gene: TRBV9
J gene: TRBJ2-7
D gene: TRBD1
clone size: few
CDR3 DNA: TGTGCCAGCAGCCCTTCAGGGGGCTTCTACGAGCAGTACTTC
CDR3 protein: CASSPSGGFYEQYF

V gene: TRBV29-1
J gene: TRBJ2-5
D gene: -
clone size: -
CDR3 DNA: TGCAGCGTTGTAGTACGCGGGGAGACCCAGTACTTC
CDR3 protein: CSVVVRGETQYF

V gene: TRBV20-1
J gene: TRBJ2-7
D gene: -
clone size: -
CDR3 DNA: TGCAGTGCTAGTGGGACACCCAGCTCCTACGAGCAGTACTTC
CDR3 protein: CSASGTPSSYEQYF

V gene: TRBV20-1
J gene: TRBJ2-1
D gene: TRBD2
clone size: -
CDR3 DNA: TGCAGTGCTAGCGGACGAGCGGGAGGCTATGAGCAGTTCTTC
CDR3 protein: CSASGRAGGYEQFF

V gene: TRBV6-5
J gene: TRBJ2-3
D gene: TRBD1
clone size: -
CDR3 DNA: TGTGCCAGCAGTTACTCGGTCACAGGGGGCGATTCGACAGATACGCAGTATTTT
CDR3 protein: CASSYSVTGGDSTDTQYF

V gene: TRBV4-1
J gene: TRBJ2-1
D gene: -
clone size: few
CDR3 DNA: TGCGCCAGCAGCCAAGAAAACCACAATGAGCAGTTCTTC
CDR3 protein: CASSQENHNEQFF

V gene: TRBV20-1
J gene: TRBJ2-5
D gene: TRBD2
clone size: -
CDR3 DNA: TGCAGTGCTAGAATAGCGGGGGCTAAAGAGACCCAGTACTTC
CDR3 protein: CSARIAGAKETQYF

V gene: TRBV6-6
J gene: TRBJ2-7
D gene: TRBD2
clone size: -
CDR3 DNA: TGTGCCAGCAGGGGGGAAGCGGGAGGAAACTACGAGCAGTACTTC
CDR3 protein: CASRGEAGGNYEQYF

V gene: TRBV6-2/TRBV6-3
J gene: TRBJ2-5
D gene: TRBD1
clone size: few
CDR3 DNA: TGTGCCAGCAGCCGATTGGGACAGCAAGAGACCCAGTACTTC
CDR3 protein: CASSRLGQQETQYF

V gene: TRBV6-5
J gene: TRBJ2-3
D gene: -
clone size: -
CDR3 DNA: TGTGCCAGCAGTTTAGGAGTCATCTCACCACCCACAGATACGCAGTATTTT
CDR3 protein: CASSLGVISPPTDTQYF

V gene: TRBV20-1
J gene: TRBJ2-5
D gene: -
clone size: -
CDR3 DNA: TGCAGTGCTCCACCGAGCGGGGAGACCCAGTACTTC
CDR3 protein: CSAPPSGETQYF

V gene: TRBV6-6
J gene: TRBJ1-5
D gene: -
clone size: -
CDR3 DNA: TGTGCCTCCACCAGGGCAGGGAACTTTCTAAATCAGCCCCAGCATTTT
CDR3 protein: CASTRAGNFLNQPQHF

V gene: TRBV15
J gene: TRBJ2-2
D gene: -
clone size: -
CDR3 DNA: TGTGCCACCAGCCCCAGAGGTTGGAACACCGGGGAGCTGTTTTTT
CDR3 protein: CATSPRGWNTGELFF

V gene: TRBV20-1
J gene: TRBJ2-5
D gene: -
clone size: -
CDR3 DNA: TGCAGTGCTAGGGCCACGGGACAAAATTACCAAGAGACCCAGTACTTC
CDR3 protein: CSARATGQNYQETQYF

V gene: TRBV13
J gene: TRBJ2-7
D gene: -
clone size: -
CDR3 DNA: TGTGCCAGCAGCCCTCAGGGGAGCTCCTACAATGAGCAGTACTTC
CDR3 protein: CASSPQGSSYNEQYF

V gene: TRBV12-3/TRBV12-4
J gene: TRBJ2-1
D gene: -
clone size: -
CDR3 DNA: TGTGCCAGCAGCCCCCCCGGGGCCAACAATGAGCAGTTCTTC
CDR3 protein: CASSPPGANNEQFF

V gene: TRBV29-1
J gene: TRBJ2-5
D gene: TRBD1
clone size: -
CDR3 DNA: TGCAGCGCCACAGGGGGGGAGACCCAGTACTTC
CDR3 protein: CSATGGETQYF

V gene: TRBV20-1
J gene: TRBJ2-7
D gene: TRBD2
clone size: -
CDR3 DNA: TGCACTGTGACTAGCGGGAGCAGCGCCTACAATGAGCAGTACTTC
CDR3 protein: CTVTSGSSAYNEQYF

V gene: TRBV12-5
J gene: TRBJ2-7
D gene: -
clone size: few
CDR3 DNA: TGTGCTAGTGCCCTGGACAGGGACTATCCTAAGTACGAGCAGTACTTC
CDR3 protein: CASALDRDYPKYEQYF

V gene: TRBV20-1
J gene: TRBJ1-6
D gene: TRBD1
clone size: -
CDR3 DNA: TGCAGTGCTAGCCCACAGGGGACGGTTTCACCCCTCCACTTT
CDR3 protein: CSASPQGTVSPLHF

V gene: TRBV27
J gene: TRBJ2-5
D gene: -
clone size: few
CDR3 DNA: TGTGCCAGCAGTCCGAATTTCCAGGGGCTACGGGAGACCCAGTACTTC
CDR3 protein: CASSPNFQGLRETQYF

V gene: TRBV7-2
J gene: TRBJ1-4
D gene: TRBD1
clone size: few
CDR3 DNA: TGTGCCAGCAGCTTAGTGGGGACAGGGGGTGAAAAACTGTTTTTT
CDR3 protein: CASSLVGTGGEKLFF

V gene: TRBV9
J gene: TRBJ2-1
D gene: -
clone size: -
CDR3 DNA: TGTGCCAGCAGTGTCGCAGGCGAGCAGTTCTTC
CDR3 protein: CASSVAGEQFF